These 3 T cell receptor beta chains came from one sample sequenced in a study of PD-L1 blockade in urothelial cancer. Profiling relied on immunoSEQ multiplex PCR, and the TCRdb table lists in-frame clones only, not all of them. Among 90,000 to 120,000 clones, roughly 88% were seen once, and the ten largest hold 2% to 3%. The sequenced sample was PBMCs, obtained around atezolizumab (anti-PD-L1) treatment. The origin of the receptors is a man in his fifties or sixties with urothelial cancer.

V usage is TRBV7-9 and J usage is TRBJ1-1; TRBD1 agrees at 9 bases. V lost 6 bases to trimming and J lost 0 bases; unmatched junction nucleotides: 8. CDR1 and CDR2 (germline): SEHNR, FQNEAQ (reference sequence). The CDR3 consists of 16 residues. The DNA of the CDR3 is TGTGCCAGCAGAGTGACTTGGGACAGGGTGAACACTGAAGCTTTCTTT. Its translation is CASRVTWDRVNTEAFF.

CDR3 nucleotides: TGTGCCAGTACGACAGCGTCCTACGAGCAGTACTTC. Its protein is CASTTASYEQYF. This chain links TRBV6-4 with TRBJ2-7; D perhaps matches TRBD1 (5 bases). The CDR3 has 12 amino acids. Germline values: CDR1 MRHNA, CDR2 SNTAGT. V was shortened by 9 bases and J by 1 base, with 10 bases between the two germline ends.

The chain combines TRBV19 with TRBJ2-1; 16 positions agree with TRBD2. V was clipped by 4 bases and J by 2 bases; unmatched bases: 2. The CDR3 has 17 amino acids. CDR1 is LNHDA and CDR2 is SQIVND in the germline V gene (reference sequence). The DNA for the CDR3 is TGTGCCAGTAGTAGGGGACTAGCGGGAGGGACCTACAATGAGCAGTTCTTC. It specifies CASSRGLAGGTYNEQFF.